This entry lists 17 T cell receptor beta chains sequenced from one sample in a study of blood T cell repertoires in COVID-19. Clones were sequenced by immunoSEQ multiplex PCR, and TCRdb holds only the in-frame ones, with some missing. Of roughly 78,000 clones listed, around 86% were seen once; the top ten hold around 1.9%. The sample was peripheral blood. The receptors here all came from a woman aged 60-70 years with acute or convalescent COVID-19.

This clone was picked up a small number of times. The V gene is TRBV3-1 (or the pseudogene TRBV3-2), the J gene TRBJ1-5; D not certain. The CDR3 length is 14 residues. V was clipped by 0 bases and J by 7 bases, with 10 bases between them. Germline CDR1 reads LGHDT; CDR2 reads YNNKEL (reference sequence). CDR3 loop: CASSQDSRVQPQHF. CDR3 nucleotide sequence: TGTGCCAGCAGCCAAGATAGTCGGGTCCAGCCCCAGCATTTT.

The V gene is TRBV14, the J gene TRBJ2-5, with D possibly matching TRBD2 (5 bases). The CDR3 contains 15 residues. With 4 bases removed from V and 2 bases from J, the gap between germline ends came to 14 bases. CDR1 and CDR2 (germline): SGHDN, FVKESK. CDR3 region: CASSRGGGIQETQYF. CDR3 coding DNA: TGTGCCAGCAGCCGGGGTGGAGGAATACAAGAGACCCAGTACTTC. The variable domain in full, completed from reference TRBV14 and TRBJ2-5, reads EAGVTQFPSHSVIEKGQTVTLRCDPISGHDNLYWYRRVMGKEIKFLLHFVKESKQDESGMPNNRFLAERTGGTYSTLKVQPAELEDSGVYFCASSRGGGIQETQYFGPGTRLLVL.

The chain combines TRBV4-1 with TRBJ2-1, with 7 bases fitting TRBD2. Germline lookup yields CDR1 MGHRA and CDR2 YSYEKL. J lost 8 bases, V lost 4 bases, and 8 bases had no gene match. This CDR3 is built from 14 residues. CDR3 sequence (DNA): TGCGCCAGCAGCCCCGGCAGGGAGGGTGATGAGCAGTTCTTC. Translating it yields CASSPGREGDEQFF.

The CDR3: CASSLVTAQNTEAFF. The CDR3 coding sequence is TGTGCCAGCAGCTTAGTGACAGCACAGAACACTGAAGCTTTCTTT. The J gene is TRBJ1-1, the V gene TRBV7-2; D is possibly TRBD1 (5 bases). The CDR3 has 15 residues. The germline V gene has CDR1 SGHTA and CDR2 FQGNSA. V was pared by 1 base and J by 1 base, with 10 bases between.

The gene calls are TRBV19 and TRBJ2-2; TRBD1 might be the D (5 bases). Germline CDR1 reads LNHDA; CDR2 reads SQIVND (reference sequence). The CDR3 is 14 amino acids. V lost 6 bases and J 0 bases, leaving 8 bases between the germline ends. For the CDR3, the DNA is TGTGCCAGTAGGGGGCACACGAACACCGGGGAGCTGTTTTTT. Its protein is CASRGHTNTGELFF.

The chain joins TRBV2 to TRBJ1-6, with 9 bases identical to TRBD1. The CDR3 is 14 residues long. Germline V gene lookup returns CDR1 SNHLY and CDR2 FYNNEI. J lost 7 bases, V lost 7 bases, and 5 bases had no gene match. The DNA for the CDR3 is TGTGCCAGCACTGCCGGGACAGGGAATTCACCCCTCCACTTT. This translates into CASTAGTGNSPLHF.

This clone was observed a single time. Written as DNA, the CDR3 is TGTGCCAGCAGCCAAGGCCCCTTTAGCGGGATTAGAAATGAGCAGTTCTTC. Translation: CASSQGPFSGIRNEQFF. The gene calls are TRBV14 and TRBJ2-1; 8 bases map to TRBD2. This CDR3 region has 17 residues. Germline loops: CDR1 SGHDN, CDR2 FVKESK. The ends lost 1 base at V and 7 bases at J; junction bases unmatched: 12. Variable domain in full (rest from reference TRBV14 and TRBJ2-1): EAGVTQFPSHSVIEKGQTVTLRCDPISGHDNLYWYRRVMGKEIKFLLHFVKESKQDESGMPNNRFLAERTGGTYSTLKVQPAELEDSGVYFCASSQGPFSGIRNEQFFGPGTRLTVL.

The chain employs TRBV6-5 and TRBJ2-5; 9 nucleotides align to TRBD1. This CDR3 has 15 amino acids. V lost 7 bases to trimming and J lost 5 bases; unmatched junction nucleotides: 11. From germline, CDR1 is MNHEY and CDR2 SVGAGI. This CDR3 reads CASTPGQGSWETQYF. DNA of the CDR3: TGTGCCAGCACTCCGGGACAGGGAAGTTGGGAGACCCAGTACTTC.

J is TRBJ1-2 and V is TRBV5-1; D call uncertain. The V and J ends lost 4 bases and 3 bases respectively, with 7 bases between them. Germline assignment: CDR1 SGHRS and CDR2 YFSETQ. The CDR3 spans 12 residues. CDR3 in amino acids: CASSLSHYGYTF. CDR3 sequence (DNA): TGCGCCAGCAGCCTCAGTCACTATGGCTACACCTTC.

The rearrangement joins TRBV4-3 to TRBJ2-7; D ambiguous. The CDR3 runs to 15 residues. V dropped 1 base and J dropped 3 bases, with 13 bases sitting between them. Per germline, CDR1 LGHNA and CDR2 YSLEER. The CDR3: CASSQGYTSSYEQYF. The CDR3 DNA follows: TGCGCCAGCAGCCAAGGATATACTTCTAGCTACGAGCAGTACTTC.

The rearrangement uses TRBV3-1 (or the pseudogene TRBV3-2) and TRBJ2-5, with TRBD2 identical over 7 bases. The CDR3 covers 15 residues. CDR1 LGHDT and CDR2 YNNKEL come from the germline V gene (reference sequence). After removal of 0 bases from V and 6 bases from J, the junction contained 7 bases not matched to a gene. CDR3 sequence (DNA): TGTGCCAGCAGCCAAGATGGGCTAGCGGTAAAGACCCAGTACTTC. Translation: CASSQDGLAVKTQYF.

The V call is TRBV7-2, the J call TRBJ2-2; 16 positions agree with TRBD2. The ends lost 5 bases at V and 5 bases at J; junction bases unmatched: 11. The CDR3 is made up of 19 amino acids. The germline CDR1 and CDR2 sequences are SGHTA and FQGNSA. The CDR3, as DNA: TGTGCCAGCAGCCCCAGGGGGGGACTAGCGGGAGGGCGGACCGGGGAGCTGTTTTTT. It is translated as CASSPRGGLAGGRTGELFF.

The CDR3 nucleotides read TGTGCCAGTAGTACCTCGGGACAGGGGACAAATTCACCCCTCCACTTT. Its protein is CASSTSGQGTNSPLHF. The chain employs TRBV19 and TRBJ1-6; 10 bases map to TRBD1. J was trimmed by 7 bases and V by 4 bases; bases with no gene match: 7. The CDR3 is made up of 16 amino acids. Germline values: CDR1 LNHDA, CDR2 SQIVND (reference sequence).

The chain recombines TRBV4-2 with TRBJ1-2, with 11 bases matching TRBD1. After removal of 5 bases from V and 5 bases from J, the junction contained 4 bases not matched to a gene. The CDR3 is made up of 14 amino acids. CDR1 LGHNA and CDR2 YNFKEQ come from the germline V gene. CDR3 in amino acids: CASSRDRGSYGYTF. The CDR3 coding sequence is TGTGCCAGCAGCAGGGACAGGGGGTCGTATGGCTACACCTTC.

The chain links TRBV27 to TRBJ2-2; D ambiguous. This CDR3 contains 13 residues. CDR1 is MNHEY, CDR2 SMNVEV, per germline (reference sequence). Trimming took 4 bases from V and 7 from J, leaving 10 bases between them. DNA of the CDR3: TGTGCCAGCAGTTGGAGTGGAATCGGGGAGCTGTTTTTT. This gives the protein CASSWSGIGELFF.

The V gene is TRBV5-1, the J gene TRBJ1-6; 7 nucleotides match TRBD1. The junction had 7 bases not matched to a gene; V was cut back by 4 bases and J by 0 bases. CDR1 and CDR2 from the germline V gene are SGHRS and YFSETQ. The CDR3 is 17 amino acids. CDR3 coding DNA: TGCGCCAGCAGCGGGGGACAGTCAAGCTCCTATAATTCACCCCTCCACTTT. Its translation is CASSGGQSSSYNSPLHF.

The chain has TRBV4-2 and TRBJ2-1, with D tentatively TRBD1 (6 bases). The CDR3 runs to 13 residues. Germline CDR1 is LGHNA and CDR2 is YNFKEQ. Between the trimmed V and J ends, which lost 3 bases and 6 bases, there was a span of 9 bases. This CDR3 reads CASSHGQLNEQFF. CDR3 DNA sequence: TGTGCCAGCAGCCATGGACAGCTCAATGAGCAGTTCTTC.